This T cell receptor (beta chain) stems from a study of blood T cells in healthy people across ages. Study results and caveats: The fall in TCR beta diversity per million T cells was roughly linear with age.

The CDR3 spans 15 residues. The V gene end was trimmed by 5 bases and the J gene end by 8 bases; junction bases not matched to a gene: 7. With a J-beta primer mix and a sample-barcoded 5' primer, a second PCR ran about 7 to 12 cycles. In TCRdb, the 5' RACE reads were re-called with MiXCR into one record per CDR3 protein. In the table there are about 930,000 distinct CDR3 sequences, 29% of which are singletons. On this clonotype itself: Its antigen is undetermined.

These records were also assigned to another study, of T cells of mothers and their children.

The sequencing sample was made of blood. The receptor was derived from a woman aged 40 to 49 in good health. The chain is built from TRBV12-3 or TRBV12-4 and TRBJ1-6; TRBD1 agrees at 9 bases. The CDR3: CASSPGTGMHSPLHF. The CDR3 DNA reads TGTGCCAGCAGTCCTGGGACAGGGATGCATTCACCCCTCCACTTT.